This TCR beta chain was identified during a study of regulatory T cells in long-lasting Graves disease. Study conclusions and caveats: Reduced TCR diversity was observed in persistent Graves' patients versus newly diagnosed patients.

Time point indicated: newly diagnosed GD, antithyroid drugs for less than 3 months. With RNA extracted from PBMCs as input, the TCR library was made. The germline V gene has CDR1 SGHRS and CDR2 YFSETQ. This CDR3 spans 13 amino acids. Arm-PCR of CDR3 regions and iRepertoire HTBI primers were used to build TCR beta libraries. In TCRdb, the multiplex PCR reads were re-called with MiXCR into one record per CDR3 protein. This sample has about 530,000 distinct CDR3 sequences, with 16% found just once. The table lists this clonotype with a few counts. Its target is not known. Germline is not matched at one junction end, which may reflect a read error. The sample also formed part of further work on T cells in Graves' hyperthyroidism and ophthalmopathy. Turning to that study: Diagnostic assessment was based on clinical symptoms, serum thyroxine and TRAb, thyroid ultrasound and orbital computed tomography. Most clonotypes expanded in the thyroid (above 0.001) were also present in blood.

The receptor was derived from a woman aged 35-65 years with Graves disease. J is TRBJ2-1 and V is TRBV5-1; D not resolved. Here the sequenced sample was peripheral blood mononuclear cells (PBMCs), taken at new diagnosis, from a patient treated with antithyroid drugs. The CDR3 bases are TGCGCCAGTCGACTGAATTCCTACAATGAGCAGTCCTTC. Its translation: CASRLNSYNEQSF.